The T cell receptor (beta chain) described here comes from a study of T cell responses to AZD1222 COVID-19 vaccine. Study details: Second doses at about 4 or about 12 weeks were pooled. General study points: It should be noted that donors were predominantly white British and more often female, and clonal diversity was possibly underestimated.

As to this clone: Its specificity is not known.

Data came from immunoSEQ multiplex PCR; TCRdb stores just in-frame clones and leaves some out. The repertoire consists of 150,000 to 160,000 clones, with more than 90% occurring once and the leading ten covering around 18%. The receptor comes from an adult in good health. Sample: peripheral blood, taken on day 0 of AZD1222 vaccination.

The CDR3 loop is CASSDSKRSGNEQFF. The CDR3 nucleotides read TGTGCCAGCAGTGACTCGAAGAGGTCGGGCAATGAGCAGTTCTTC. The J gene is TRBJ2-1, the V gene TRBV2; D gene unclear. Germline values: CDR1 SNHLY, CDR2 FYNNEI. This CDR3 contains 15 residues. V lost 3 bases and J 6 bases, leaving 15 bases between the germline ends.